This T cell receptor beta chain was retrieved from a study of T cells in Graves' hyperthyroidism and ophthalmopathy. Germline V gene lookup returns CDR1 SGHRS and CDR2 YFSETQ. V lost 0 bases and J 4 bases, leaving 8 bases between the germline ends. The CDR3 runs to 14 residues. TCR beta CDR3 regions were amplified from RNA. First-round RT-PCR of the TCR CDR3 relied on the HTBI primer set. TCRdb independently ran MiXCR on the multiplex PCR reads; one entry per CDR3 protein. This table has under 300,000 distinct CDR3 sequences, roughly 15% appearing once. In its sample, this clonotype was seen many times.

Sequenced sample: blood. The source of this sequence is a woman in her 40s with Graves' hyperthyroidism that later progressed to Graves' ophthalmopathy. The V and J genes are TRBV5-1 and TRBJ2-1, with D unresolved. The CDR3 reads CASSLAEVYNEQFF. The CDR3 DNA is TGCGCCAGCAGCTTGGCCGAGGTTTACAATGAGCAGTTCTTC.